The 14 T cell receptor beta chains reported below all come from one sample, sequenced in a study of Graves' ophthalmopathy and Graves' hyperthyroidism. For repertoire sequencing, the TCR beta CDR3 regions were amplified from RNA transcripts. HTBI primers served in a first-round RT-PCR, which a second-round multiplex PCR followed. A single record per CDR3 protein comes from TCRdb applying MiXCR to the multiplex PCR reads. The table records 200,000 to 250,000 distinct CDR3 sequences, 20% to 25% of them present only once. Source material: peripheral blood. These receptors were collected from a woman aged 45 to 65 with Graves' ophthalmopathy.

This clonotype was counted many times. Here the CDR3 reads CASRVDWTGNTIYF. As DNA, the CDR3 is TGTGCCAGCAGAGTTGACTGGACTGGAAACACCATATATTTT. The chain has TRBV27 and TRBJ1-3; D not certain. The CDR3 sequence is 14 residues long. CDR1 is MNHEY and CDR2 is SMNVEV in the germline V gene (reference sequence). The germline V and J ends were trimmed by 6 bases and 2 bases, with 11 bases remaining between them.

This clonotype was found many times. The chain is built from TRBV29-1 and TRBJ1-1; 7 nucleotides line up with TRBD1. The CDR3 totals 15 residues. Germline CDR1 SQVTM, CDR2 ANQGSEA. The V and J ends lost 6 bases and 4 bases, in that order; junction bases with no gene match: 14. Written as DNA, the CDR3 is TGCAGCGTATCCGGGGGGACAGTGTTGAGCACTGAAGCTTTCTTT. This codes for CSVSGGTVLSTEAFF. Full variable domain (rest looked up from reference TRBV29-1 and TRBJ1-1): SAVISQKPSRDICQRGTSLTIQCQVDSQVTMMFWYRQQPGQSLTLIATANQGSEATYESGFVIDKFPISRPNLTFSTLTVSNMSPEDSSIYLCSVSGGTVLSTEAFFGQGTRLTVV.

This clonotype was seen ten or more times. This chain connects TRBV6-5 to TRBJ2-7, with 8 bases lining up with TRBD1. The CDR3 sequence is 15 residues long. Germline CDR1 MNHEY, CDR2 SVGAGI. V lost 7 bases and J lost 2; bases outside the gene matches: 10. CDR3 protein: CASNPRGQDTYEQYF. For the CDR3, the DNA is TGTGCCAGCAACCCGAGGGGACAGGATACCTACGAGCAGTACTTC.

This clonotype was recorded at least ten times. The CDR3 sequence is CASSIGLAGADTQYF. Here the CDR3 DNA reads TGTGCCAGTAGTATTGGACTAGCGGGAGCAGATACGCAGTATTTT. The V gene is TRBV19, the J gene TRBJ2-3, with 13 nucleotides matching TRBD2. V trimming: 3 bases; J trimming: 4 bases; junction bases outside the gene matches: 1. This CDR3 spans 15 amino acids. Germline V gene lookup returns CDR1 LNHDA and CDR2 SQIVND (reference sequence).

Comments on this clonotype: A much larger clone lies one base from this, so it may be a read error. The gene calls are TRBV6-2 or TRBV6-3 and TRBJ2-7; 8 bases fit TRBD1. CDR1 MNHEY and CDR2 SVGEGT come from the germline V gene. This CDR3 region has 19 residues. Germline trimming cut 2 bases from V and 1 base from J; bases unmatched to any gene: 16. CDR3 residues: CASSYPRQGKVWASYEQYF. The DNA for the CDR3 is TGTGCCAGCAGTTACCCGAGACAGGGGAAAGTCTGGGCGTCCTACGAGCAGTACTTC.

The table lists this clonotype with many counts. The CDR3, as DNA: TGCAGCGTTGTGGGGAACACTGAAGCTTTCTTT. It yields the protein CSVVGNTEAFF. The rearrangement uses TRBV29-1 and TRBJ1-1; D is unresolved. The V end was cut by 4 bases, the J end by 1 base, with 4 bases between. CDR1 and CDR2 (germline): SQVTM, ANQGSEA. The CDR3 totals 11 residues.

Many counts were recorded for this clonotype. The CDR3 here is CAISEDSYSNQPQHF. DNA of the CDR3: TGTGCCATCAGTGAGGACAGCTATAGCAATCAGCCCCAGCATTTT. The V gene is TRBV10-3, the J gene TRBJ1-5; possibly TRBD1 for D (5 bases). The V and J ends lost 2 bases and 0 bases respectively, with 8 bases between them. This CDR3 contains 15 residues. The germline gives CDR1 ENHRY, CDR2 SYGVKD.

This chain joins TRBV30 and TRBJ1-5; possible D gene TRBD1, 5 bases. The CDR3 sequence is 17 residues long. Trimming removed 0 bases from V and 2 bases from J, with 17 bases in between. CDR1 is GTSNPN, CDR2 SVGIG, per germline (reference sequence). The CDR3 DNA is TGTGCCTGGAGTGTACTAGGGGTAGGGCATGGCAATCAGCCCCAGCATTTT. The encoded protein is CAWSVLGVGHGNQPQHF.

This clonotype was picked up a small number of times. DNA for the CDR3: TGTGCCAGCAGTGATATCGGGGCAGATACGCAGTATTTT. Its protein is CASSDIGADTQYF. This chain links TRBV2 with TRBJ2-3; D perhaps matches TRBD2 (5 bases). V lost 3 bases, J lost 4 bases, and 8 bases lay in between. Per the germline V gene, CDR1 is SNHLY and CDR2 is FYNNEI. The CDR3 is 13 amino acids. The full variable domain, with the rest looked up from reference TRBV2 and TRBJ2-3, is EPEVTQTPSHQVTQMGQEVILRCVPISNHLYFYWYRQILGQKVEFLVSFYNNEISEKSEIFDDQFSVERPDGSNFTLKIRSTKLEDSAMYFCASSDIGADTQYFGPGTRLTVL.

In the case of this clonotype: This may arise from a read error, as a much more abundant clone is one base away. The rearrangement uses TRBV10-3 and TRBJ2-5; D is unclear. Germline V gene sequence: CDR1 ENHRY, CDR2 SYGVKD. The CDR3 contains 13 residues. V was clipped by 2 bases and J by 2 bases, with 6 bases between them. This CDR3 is CAISERLQETQYF. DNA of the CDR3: TGTGCCATCAGTGAGCGGCTACAAGAGACCCAGTACTTC.

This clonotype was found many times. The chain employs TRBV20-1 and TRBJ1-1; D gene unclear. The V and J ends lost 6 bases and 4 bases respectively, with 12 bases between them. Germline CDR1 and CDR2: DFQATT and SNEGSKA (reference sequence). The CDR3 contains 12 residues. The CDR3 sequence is CSASTTGTEAFF. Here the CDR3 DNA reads TGCAGTGCCTCCACCACGGGCACTGAAGCTTTCTTT.

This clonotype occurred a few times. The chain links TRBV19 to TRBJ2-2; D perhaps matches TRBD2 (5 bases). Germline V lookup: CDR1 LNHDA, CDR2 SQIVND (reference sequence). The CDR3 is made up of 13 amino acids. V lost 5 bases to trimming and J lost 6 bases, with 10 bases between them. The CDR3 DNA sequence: TGTGCCAGTAGTGCCACGGGGTCCGGGGAGCTGTTTTTT. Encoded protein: CASSATGSGELFF.

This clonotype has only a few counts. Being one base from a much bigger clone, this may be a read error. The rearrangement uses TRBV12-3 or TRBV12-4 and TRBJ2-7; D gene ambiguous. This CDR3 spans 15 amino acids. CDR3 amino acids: CVSSFWAQSILEQYF. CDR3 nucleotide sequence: TGTGTCAGCAGTTTTTGGGCCCAATCTATCCTCGAGCAGTACTTC.

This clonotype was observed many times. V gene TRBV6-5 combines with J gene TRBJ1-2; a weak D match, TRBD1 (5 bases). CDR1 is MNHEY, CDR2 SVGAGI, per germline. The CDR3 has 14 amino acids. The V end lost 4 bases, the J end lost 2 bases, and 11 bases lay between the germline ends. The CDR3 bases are TGTGCCAGCAGTTTCCCCGGGACCAACTATGGCTACACCTTC. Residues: CASSFPGTNYGYTF.